The TCR beta chain described here comes from a study of response to subunit inactivated influenza vaccine. Study conclusions and caveats: It was suggested by the authors that few new T cells are recruited by each seasonal influenza vaccination.

Germline trimming cut 4 bases from V and 2 bases from J; bases unmatched to any gene: 8. The CDR3 has 16 residues. Germline V lookup: CDR1 SGHRS, CDR2 YFSETQ. This clonotype has only a few counts. No antigen is known for it. TCRdb re-called the RT-PCR reads with MiXCR, one entry per CDR3 protein. The sample consists of approximately 700,000 distinct CDR3 sequences, around 16% of them appearing once. J is TRBJ2-3 and V is TRBV5-1, with TRBD2 matching over 9 bases. The sequenced sample was PBMCs from blood, obtained 12 days after vaccination. This receptor was taken from a man aged 50-60 years who received an inactivated influenza vaccine. The CDR3 DNA sequence: TGCGCCAGCAGCCGAAGCGGGGGGTCGGTCACAGATACGCAGTATTTT. This gives the protein CASSRSGGSVTDTQYF.